This TCR beta chain is from a study of tumor-infiltrating lymphocytes in primary liver carcinoma. About the study: Resecting the tumor surgically was how the patients' primary liver carcinoma was treated. Patients were both men and women, whose ages ran from 30 to 69 years. General study results and limits: The difference in top-250-clone fraction between tumors and blood was significant, favoring tumors (p = 0.039).

The CDR3 totals 11 residues. V was clipped by 3 bases and J by 7 bases, with 9 bases between them. Germline values: CDR1 SQVTM, CDR2 ANQGSEA. Production of TCR beta cDNA used 400 to 600 ng total RNA together with a constant-region primer. A slightly modified ARM-PCR protocol with three nested multiplex PCR rounds produced these TCR beta libraries. The first two PCR rounds used TRBV1-TRBV30 forward primers with a C-beta reverse primer, about 10 cycles each. TCRdb re-called the multiplex PCR reads with MiXCR, one entry per CDR3 protein. The sample contains more than 150,000 distinct CDR3 sequences, roughly three fifths of which appear only once. Turning to this clonotype: Its antigen is unknown.

Unsorted whole blood yielded blood RNA, and germline DNA was extracted as well. The TCR comes from a middle-aged man with primary liver carcinoma and hepatitis B virus infection. The material sequenced was peripheral blood. The chain links TRBV29-1 to TRBJ1-2, with a weak D call TRBD1 (5 bases). The CDR3 spells CSVDGHTGYTF. In DNA, the CDR3 is TGCAGCGTTGATGGACATACTGGCTACACCTTC.